These 15 T cell receptor beta chains share one sample of origin, sequenced in a study of blood T cell repertoires in COVID-19. Produced via immunoSEQ multiplex PCR; TCRdb's table is partial and in-frame only. The repertoire consists of a few hundred thousand clones, with around 89% occurring once and the leading ten covering approximately 4.2%. The sample comprised PBMCs or T cells enriched from blood (not recorded which). Every receptor here comes from a woman in her thirties who had recovered from COVID-19.

V usage is TRBV7-2 and J usage is TRBJ2-7, with D possibly matching TRBD1 (5 bases). Between the trimmed V and J ends, which lost 1 base and 6 bases, there was a span of 13 bases. The CDR3 has 14 residues. Germline CDR1 and CDR2: SGHTA and FQGNSA. CDR3 residues: CASSLGQGTSEQYF. For the CDR3, the DNA is TGTGCCAGCAGCTTAGGGCAGGGAACATCCGAGCAGTACTTC.

The rearrangement uses TRBV28 and TRBJ1-5, with 9 nucleotides matching TRBD1. CDR1 MDHEN and CDR2 SYDVKM come from the germline V gene. J was trimmed by 0 bases and V by 1 base; bases with no gene match: 10. CDR3 length: 19 amino acids. CDR3 nucleotide sequence: TGTGCCAGCAGTTTATTCGGACAGGGGCCACTTTATAGCAATCAGCCCCAGCATTTT. Translated: CASSLFGQGPLYSNQPQHF.

This clone was recorded once. The genes are TRBV2 and TRBJ2-5; D may be TRBD1 (5 bases). The germline V gene encodes CDR1 SNHLY and CDR2 FYNNEI. The V end lost 8 bases, the J end lost 0 bases, and 13 bases lay between the germline ends. There are 14 residues in the CDR3. CDR3: CASRQSSYQETQYF. As DNA, the CDR3 is TGTGCCAGCCGACAGTCATCCTACCAAGAGACCCAGTACTTC.

The chain combines TRBV6-5 with TRBJ2-7; unclear D gene. V was trimmed by 2 bases and J by 3 bases, leaving 8 bases between them. The CDR3 totals 13 residues. CDR1 and CDR2 (germline): MNHEY, SVGAGI. In DNA, the CDR3 is TGTGCCAGCAGTTACGGCCCTAGCTACGAGCAGTACTTC. Translation gives CASSYGPSYEQYF.

The chain links TRBV5-8 to TRBJ1-4; D might be TRBD1 (6 bases). The CDR3 has 15 residues. The V gene lost 2 bases and the J gene lost 6 bases, with 14 bases spanning the gap. Germline V lookup: CDR1 SGHTS, CDR2 YDEGEE. The CDR3 loop reads CASSLRRGVDEKLFF. CDR3 bases: TGTGCCAGCAGCTTACGCAGGGGAGTAGATGAAAAACTGTTTTTT. Full variable domain (outside the CDR3, taken from reference TRBV5-8 and TRBJ1-4): EAGVTQSPTHLIKTRGQQATLRCSPISGHTSVYWYQQALGLGLQFLLWYDEGEERNRGNFPPRFSGRQFPNYSSELNVNALELEDSALYLCASSLRRGVDEKLFFGSGTQLSVL.

V usage is TRBV4-1 and J usage is TRBJ2-1; the D gene is possibly TRBD1 (6 bases). This CDR3 region has 14 residues. V lost 2 bases and J lost 7, with 12 bases in between. Germline V gene data show CDR1 as MGHRA and CDR2 as YSYEKL. The CDR3 here is CASSQFYRENEQFF. The CDR3 nucleotides are TGCGCCAGCAGCCAATTCTACAGGGAGAATGAGCAGTTCTTC.

DNA for the CDR3: TGTGCCAGCAGCATGGGGACAGCAGTTTCACCCCTCCACTTT. Encoded protein: CASSMGTAVSPLHF. The chain combines TRBV7-9 with TRBJ1-6; 7 bases are a match to TRBD1. Germline V gives CDR1 SEHNR, CDR2 FQNEAQ (reference sequence). The CDR3 is 14 amino acids. The trim removed 5 bases at V and 9 bases at J, leaving 7 bases unmatched.

The chain couples TRBV28 to TRBJ2-1; possibly TRBD2 for D (5 bases). Trimming removed 3 bases from V and 2 bases from J, with 14 bases in between. Germline CDR1 reads MDHEN; CDR2 reads SYDVKM. There are 16 residues in the CDR3. CDR3: CASSFLPRAAYNEQFF. CDR3 nucleotides: TGTGCCAGCAGTTTCCTCCCTCGAGCGGCCTACAATGAGCAGTTCTTC.

This chain links TRBV28 with TRBJ1-1, with D hard to call. Germline V gives CDR1 MDHEN, CDR2 SYDVKM. The CDR3 runs 12 residues. Between the trimmed V and J ends, which lost 5 bases and 5 bases, there was a span of 9 bases. The CDR3 DNA is TGTGCCAGCAGTCCGACGGGGACTGAAGCTTTCTTT. Its translation: CASSPTGTEAFF.

In this sample, this clone turned up a few times. This chain uses TRBV27 with TRBJ1-6, with a tentative D call TRBD1 (5 bases). V was pared by 6 bases and J by 10 bases, with 19 bases between. This CDR3 has 15 amino acids. Germline CDR1 reads MNHEY; CDR2 reads SMNVEV (reference sequence). This chain's CDR3 is CASSDITGPYSPLHF. As DNA, the CDR3 is TGTGCCAGCAGCGACATAACAGGTCCTTACTCACCCCTCCACTTT.

This sequence joins TRBV27 and TRBJ2-7; the match to TRBD1 covers 10 bases. Germline CDR1 MNHEY, CDR2 SMNVEV (reference sequence). V gave up 5 bases and J gave up 5 bases; unmatched junction bases: 9. CDR3 length equals 15 residues. CDR3 bases: TGTGCCAGCAGTCCCGGACAGGGGGGTTTAAACGAGCAGTACTTC. Amino acids: CASSPGQGGLNEQYF.

The rearrangement links TRBV11-2 to TRBJ2-4; D remains unclear. In germline, CDR1 is SGHAT, CDR2 FQNNGV. There are 13 residues in the CDR3. The ends were cut back, 10 bases at V and 1 base at J, with 11 bases in the middle. DNA for the CDR3: TGTGCCACCAGGAGTCTCGCCAAAAACATTCAGTACTTC. Encoded protein: CATRSLAKNIQYF.

The V and J genes are TRBV7-8 and TRBJ1-2; unclear D gene. Germline V gene data show CDR1 as SGHVS and CDR2 as FQNEAQ. The V end was cut by 1 base, the J end by 14 bases, with 14 bases between. There are 12 residues in the CDR3. The CDR3: CASSLGPPRKTF. In DNA, the CDR3 is TGTGCCAGCAGCTTAGGACCCCCTAGAAAGACCTTC.

This rearrangement joins TRBV11-2 to TRBJ2-7; 10 positions agree with TRBD2. V was pared by 6 bases and J by 0 bases, with 8 bases of the junction left unmatched. The CDR3 totals 16 residues. CDR1 is SGHAT, CDR2 FQNNGV, per germline. The CDR3 DNA is TGTGCCAGCAGACGTAGCGGGAGGATCGTCTCCTACGAGCAGTACTTC. Translated: CASRRSGRIVSYEQYF.

The CDR3 DNA sequence: TGTGCCAGCAGTTACGGACTTAGCAATGAGCAGTTCTTC. As protein: CASSYGLSNEQFF. This rearrangement joins TRBV2 to TRBJ2-1, with D possibly TRBD2 on 5 matching bases. This CDR3 contains 13 residues. Trimming shortened V by 5 bases and J by 6 bases, and 11 bases separated the two germline ends. The V gene's germline CDR1 is SNHLY and CDR2 FYNNEI.